What follows are 20 T cell receptor beta chains derived from one specimen sequenced in a study of breast tumors, draining lymph nodes, adjacent tissues. Via MiXCR, TCRdb re-called the multiplex PCR reads, giving one row per CDR3 protein. The table lists around 9,100 distinct CDR3 sequences, 40% to 55% of them singletons. Sequenced input: tumor-adjacent breast tissue. The receptors were gathered from a female donor with breast cancer. Some clones in this sample may be carry-over from other donors' samples.

This clonotype is large in the sample. This sequence joins TRBV5-1 and TRBJ2-7; TRBD1 is a possible D gene (6 bases). In germline, CDR1 is SGHRS, CDR2 YFSETQ. V was cut by 7 bases and J by 1 base, with 15 bases left in between. The CDR3 contains 14 residues. Here the CDR3 DNA reads TGCGCCAGCGGTTGGACAGACGGATCCTACGAGCAGTACTTC. It encodes CASGWTDGSYEQYF. Full variable domain (outside the CDR3, taken from reference TRBV5-1 and TRBJ2-7): KAGVTQTPRYLIKTRGQQVTLSCSPISGHRSVSWYQQTPGQGLQFLFEYFSETQRNKGNFPGRFSGRQFSNSRSEMNVSTLELGDSALYLCASGWTDGSYEQYFGPGTRLTVT.

The J gene is TRBJ1-2, the V gene TRBV12-3 or TRBV12-4; D may be TRBD1 (5 bases). V lost 8 bases and J lost 8, with 27 bases in between. The CDR3 totals 16 residues. The CDR3 spells CASVRGTGTAIGGYTF. CDR3 DNA sequence: TGTGCCAGCGTGCGGGGAACCGGGACCGCGATCGGGGGCTACACCTTC.

By share, this clonotype ranks as medium-sized. The chain recombines TRBV20-1 with TRBJ2-5; D call uncertain. Trimming took off 3 bases at V and 5 bases at J, with 16 bases between the two ends. Germline V gives CDR1 DFQATT, CDR2 SNEGSKA (reference sequence). The CDR3 covers 14 residues. The chain's CDR3 is CSARTNWGSETQYF. The CDR3 nucleotides read TGCAGTGCTAGGACAAATTGGGGATCGGAGACCCAGTACTTC.

V usage is TRBV2 and J usage is TRBJ2-3, with 14 bases fitting TRBD2. Trimming cost V 6 bases and J 10 bases; bases outside gene matches: 3. CDR3 size: 13 residues. Per the germline V gene, CDR1 is SNHLY and CDR2 is FYNNEI. The CDR3 loop reads CASSGTSGSAQYF. DNA of the CDR3: TGTGCCAGCAGCGGGACTAGCGGGAGTGCGCAGTATTTT.

The sample holds many counts of this clonotype. The chain recombines TRBV12-3 or TRBV12-4 with TRBJ2-1; no firm D call. V was shortened by 7 bases and J by 0 bases, with 10 bases between the two germline ends. The CDR3 extends over 14 amino acids. CDR3 bases: TGTGCCAGCACCCCCAGGACCTCCTACAATGAGCAGTTCTTC. Its translation: CASTPRTSYNEQFF.

By share, this clonotype counts as medium-sized. This sequence joins TRBV29-1 and TRBJ2-3; TRBD2 agrees at 7 bases. Looked up from germline, CDR1 is SQVTM and CDR2 is ANQGSEA. V lost 7 bases, J lost 1 base, and 8 bases stayed unmatched. The CDR3 runs to 14 residues. For the CDR3, the DNA is TGCAGCGCCCGGCGGGAGTGGGGCACAGATACGCAGTATTTT. This codes for CSARREWGTDTQYF.

This clonotype is medium-sized by share. The V and J genes are TRBV4-1 and TRBJ1-6; 10 nucleotides align to TRBD1. There are 16 residues in the CDR3. The J segment lost 10 bases and the V segment lost 4 bases, leaving 10 bases of the junction unmatched. Germline V CDR1 and CDR2: MGHRA, YSYEKL. In DNA form, the CDR3 reads TGCGCCAGCAGCCCCCCCGGGACAGGGGTCTTCTCACCCCTCCACTTT. Its translation is CASSPPGTGVFSPLHF.

This clonotype was detected only once. The rearrangement joins TRBV19 to TRBJ2-7; a possible D gene is TRBD2 (6 bases). V dropped 1 base and J dropped 1 base, with 11 bases sitting between them. The CDR3 runs 15 residues. From germline, CDR1 is LNHDA and CDR2 SQIVND (reference sequence). CDR3 sequence: CASSIGGGASYEQYF. Here the CDR3 DNA reads TGTGCCAGTAGTATAGGCGGCGGGGCATCCTACGAGCAGTACTTC.

The table lists this clonotype with many counts. The rearrangement links TRBV7-6 to TRBJ2-7, with 7 bases that match TRBD1. The CDR3 contains 15 residues. V was clipped by 1 base and J by 0 bases; unmatched bases: 3. The germline gives CDR1 SGHVS, CDR2 FNYEAQ. The CDR3 here is CASSLESGGSYEQYF. CDR3 coding DNA: TGTGCCAGCAGCTTAGAGTCAGGGGGCTCCTACGAGCAGTACTTC.

Concerning this clonotype: One end of the junction fails to match germline, which may point to a read error. The rearrangement joins TRBV12-3 or TRBV12-4 to TRBJ2-5; D unresolved. This CDR3 contains 13 residues. The CDR3 protein is CASGLGKPETQYF. Here the CDR3 DNA reads TGTGCCAGCGGTTTAGGGAAACCAGAGACCCAGTACTTC.

This clonotype was recorded at least ten times. The chain employs TRBV20-1 and TRBJ2-1; D is ambiguous. Germline loops: CDR1 DFQATT, CDR2 SNEGSKA (reference sequence). The CDR3 length is 16 residues. The V end was cut by 3 bases, the J end by 1 base, with 16 bases between. The CDR3: CSASPPVRKSYNEQFF. The CDR3 DNA sequence: TGCAGTGCTAGCCCGCCCGTACGGAAGTCCTACAATGAGCAGTTCTTC.

J is TRBJ2-5 and V is TRBV29-1, with 10 nucleotides matching TRBD1. The CDR3 has 15 amino acids. J lost 4 bases, V lost 6 bases, and 11 bases had no gene match. Germline V gene lookup returns CDR1 SQVTM and CDR2 ANQGSEA. CDR3 in amino acids: CSVEPDRGRGETQYF. In DNA, the CDR3 is TGCAGCGTCGAGCCGGACAGGGGGAGGGGAGAGACCCAGTACTTC.

The gene calls are TRBV6-5 and TRBJ2-7, with TRBD1 as a possible D gene (5 bases). CDR1 MNHEY and CDR2 SVGAGI come from the germline V gene. The CDR3 is made up of 14 amino acids. V lost 5 bases and J lost 0, with 11 bases in between. The CDR3 DNA reads as TGTGCCAGCAGTCCGGACATGAGCTCCTACGAGCAGTACTTC. Encoded protein: CASSPDMSSYEQYF.

By share of the sample, this clonotype is medium-sized. The chain has TRBV5-1 and TRBJ2-7; 13 nucleotides line up with TRBD2. Germline V gene data show CDR1 as SGHRS and CDR2 as YFSETQ. The CDR3 runs 16 residues. The junction had 3 bases not matched to a gene; V was cut back by 0 bases and J by 3 bases. CDR3: CASSLGGTSGIYEQYF. The DNA of the CDR3 is TGCGCCAGCAGCTTGGGGGGGACTAGCGGGATCTACGAGCAGTACTTC.

The chain carries TRBV24-1 and TRBJ2-2; D is unresolved. From germline, CDR1 is KGHDR and CDR2 SFDVKD. The CDR3 extends over 15 amino acids. Trimming shortened V by 3 bases and J by 4 bases, and 11 bases separated the two germline ends. The CDR3 DNA reads TGTGCCACCAGTGATGGGGAAGTTGGCACCGGGGAGCTGTTTTTT. It translates to CATSDGEVGTGELFF.

The chain couples TRBV24-1 to TRBJ2-5; D is undetermined. Germline CDR1 KGHDR, CDR2 SFDVKD. The CDR3 is 13 residues long. V shed 3 bases and J shed 3 bases, with 7 bases lying between them. The CDR3 DNA reads as TGTGCCACCAGTGATGTTACAGAAGAGACCCAGTACTTC. It translates to CATSDVTEETQYF.

The table lists this clonotype with a few counts. This CDR3 is CASSLDRSFMNTEAFF. The CDR3 DNA reads TGTGCCAGCAGCTTAGATCGTTCGTTTATGAACACTGAAGCTTTCTTT. The chain employs TRBV7-2 and TRBJ1-1; unclear D gene. This CDR3 comprises 16 residues. V lost 1 base to trimming and J lost 0 bases, with 12 bases between them. Germline V gene lookup returns CDR1 SGHTA and CDR2 FQGNSA.

V usage is TRBV4-1 and J usage is TRBJ2-5; D remains unclear. Trimming cost V 4 bases and J 0 bases, with 12 bases left between them. This CDR3 is 15 amino acids long. Germline-derived CDR1 and CDR2 are MGHRA and YSYEKL. DNA for the CDR3: TGCGCCAGCAGCCGATTGCAGTTTGACCAAGAGACCCAGTACTTC. Its translation is CASSRLQFDQETQYF.

The gene calls are TRBV2 and TRBJ2-1; 7 nucleotides match TRBD2. CDR3 size: 15 residues. Unmatched junction bases numbered 12, after V lost 3 bases and J lost 10 bases. Germline V lookup: CDR1 SNHLY, CDR2 FYNNEI. The CDR3 loop reads CASSETGGLKEEQFF. In DNA, the CDR3 is TGTGCCAGCAGTGAGACGGGAGGCCTCAAGGAGGAGCAGTTCTTC.

Judged by abundance, this clonotype is medium-sized. The chain couples TRBV5-1 to TRBJ2-5, with D tentatively TRBD1 or TRBD2 (5 bases each). Trimming stripped 3 bases from V and 5 bases from J, with 20 bases between. Germline CDR1 SGHRS, CDR2 YFSETQ. This CDR3 has 16 amino acids. The CDR3 spells CASSSNTGTRAETQYF. The CDR3 nucleotides read TGCGCCAGCAGCTCAAACACCGGGACCCGGGCGGAGACCCAGTACTTC.